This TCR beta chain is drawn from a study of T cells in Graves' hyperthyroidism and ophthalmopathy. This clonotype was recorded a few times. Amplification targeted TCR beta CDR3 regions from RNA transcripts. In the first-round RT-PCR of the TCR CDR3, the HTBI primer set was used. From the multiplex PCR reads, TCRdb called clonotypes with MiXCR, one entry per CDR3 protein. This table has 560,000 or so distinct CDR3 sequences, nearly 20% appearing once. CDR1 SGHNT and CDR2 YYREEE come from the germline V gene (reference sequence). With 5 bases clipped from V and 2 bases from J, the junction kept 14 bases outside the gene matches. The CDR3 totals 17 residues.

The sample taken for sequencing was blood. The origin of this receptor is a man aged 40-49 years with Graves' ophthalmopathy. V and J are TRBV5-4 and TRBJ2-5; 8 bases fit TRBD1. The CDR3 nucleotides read TGTGCCAGCAGTCAAGTCCCGACAGGGGACAATCAAGAGACCCAGTACTTC. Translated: CASSQVPTGDNQETQYF.